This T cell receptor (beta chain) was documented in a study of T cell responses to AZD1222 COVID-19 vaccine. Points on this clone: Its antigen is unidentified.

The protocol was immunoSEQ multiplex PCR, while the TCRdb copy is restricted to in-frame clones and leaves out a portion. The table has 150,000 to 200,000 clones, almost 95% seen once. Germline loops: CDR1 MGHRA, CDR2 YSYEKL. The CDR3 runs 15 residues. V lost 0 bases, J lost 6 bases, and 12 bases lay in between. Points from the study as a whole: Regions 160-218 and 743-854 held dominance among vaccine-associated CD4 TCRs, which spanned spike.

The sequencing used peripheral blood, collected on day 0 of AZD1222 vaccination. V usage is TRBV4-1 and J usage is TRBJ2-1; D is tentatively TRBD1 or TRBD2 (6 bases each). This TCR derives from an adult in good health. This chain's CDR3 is CASSQEEGGRNEQFF. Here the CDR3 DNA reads TGCGCCAGCAGCCAAGAAGAGGGGGGCCGCAATGAGCAGTTCTTC.